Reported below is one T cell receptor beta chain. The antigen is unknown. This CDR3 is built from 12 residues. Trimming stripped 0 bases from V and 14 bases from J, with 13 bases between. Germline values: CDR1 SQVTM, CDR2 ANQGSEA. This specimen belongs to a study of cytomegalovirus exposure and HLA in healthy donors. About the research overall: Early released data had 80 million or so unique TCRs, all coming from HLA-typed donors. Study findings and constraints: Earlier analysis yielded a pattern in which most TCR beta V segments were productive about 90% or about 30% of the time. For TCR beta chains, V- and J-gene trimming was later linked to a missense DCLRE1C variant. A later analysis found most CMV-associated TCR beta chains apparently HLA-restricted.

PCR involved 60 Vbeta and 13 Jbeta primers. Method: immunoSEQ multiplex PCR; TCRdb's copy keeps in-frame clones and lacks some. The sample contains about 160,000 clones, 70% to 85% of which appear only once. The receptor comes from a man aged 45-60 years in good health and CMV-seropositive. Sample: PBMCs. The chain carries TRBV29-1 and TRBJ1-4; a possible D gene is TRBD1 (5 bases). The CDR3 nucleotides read TGCAGCGTTGAAGACTGGGGGGGTAACCTGTTTTTT. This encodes CSVEDWGGNLFF.